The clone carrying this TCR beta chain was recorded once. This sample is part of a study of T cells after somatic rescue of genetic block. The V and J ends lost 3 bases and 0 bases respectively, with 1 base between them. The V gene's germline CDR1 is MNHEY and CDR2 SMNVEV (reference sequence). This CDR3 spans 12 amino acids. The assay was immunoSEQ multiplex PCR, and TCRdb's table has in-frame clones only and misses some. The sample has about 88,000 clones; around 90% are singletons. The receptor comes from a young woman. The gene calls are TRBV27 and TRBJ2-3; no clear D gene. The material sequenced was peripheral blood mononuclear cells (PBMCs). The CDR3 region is CASSFSTDTQYF. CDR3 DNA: TGTGCCAGCAGTTTCAGCACAGATACGCAGTATTTT.